This TCR beta chain is drawn from a study of OX40 agonist ivuxolimab in advanced cancers. Whole-study context: In this trial design, patients received ivuxolimab intravenously at 0.01 to 10 mg/kg every 2 weeks. The study enrolled dose-escalation patients with hepatocellular carcinoma, melanoma, renal cell or head and neck cancer. Checkpoint inhibitors had been given previously to 35% to 50% of patients.

Assay: immunoSEQ multiplex PCR; the TCRdb copy retains only in-frame clones and omits some. The sample has tens of thousands of clones, more than 70% seen once. Trimming took 0 bases from V and 7 from J, leaving 17 bases between them. The CDR3 is 15 residues long. From germline, CDR1 is SGHRS and CDR2 YFSETQ. The sample was CD4+ or CD8+ T cells sorted from blood, taken in a trial of the OX40 agonist ivuxolimab. The V call is TRBV5-1, the J call TRBJ2-7, with D possibly matching TRBD1 (8 bases). This TCR came from an adult with an advanced solid tumor such as melanoma, head and neck, liver or kidney cancer. Here the CDR3 DNA reads TGCGCCAGCAGCTTGGCACAGGGGGGGGCGAGGGAGCAGTACTTC. As protein: CASSLAQGGAREQYF. The whole variable domain, filled in from reference TRBV5-1 and TRBJ2-7, reads KAGVTQTPRYLIKTRGQQVTLSCSPISGHRSVSWYQQTPGQGLQFLFEYFSETQRNKGNFPGRFSGRQFSNSRSEMNVSTLELGDSALYLCASSLAQGGAREQYFGPGTRLTVT.